Listed below are T cell receptor beta chains from one sample, sequenced in a study of cytomegalovirus exposure and HLA in healthy donors. Measured with immunoSEQ multiplex PCR; TCRdb has only the in-frame clones, and not every one. The table includes 100,000 to 150,000 clones, approximately 80% detected once. The sample comprised PBMCs. These TCRs come from a male donor in good health and CMV-seropositive. The CDR3 runs from the conserved cysteine through the conserved F or W. D genes are given only for firm matches. Clone size appears in some rows only: once, few, many, or a class for an expanded clone.

TRBD2 | few | TRBJ2-7 | TRBV7-2 | CASSWGLADTYEQYF | TGTGCCAGCAGCTGGGGACTAGCGGATACCTACGAGCAGTACTTC
- | - | TRBJ2-3 | TRBV29-1 | CSVGRQIVTDTQYF | TGCAGCGTTGGGCGACAGATCGTGACAGATACGCAGTATTTT
- | - | TRBJ2-3 | TRBV7-2 | CASSPPRGSTDTQYF | TGTGCCAGCAGCCCCCCCCGGGGGAGCACAGATACGCAGTATTTT
- | - | TRBJ2-1 | TRBV30 | CAWESGSSYNEQFF | TGTGCCTGGGAGAGTGGGAGCTCCTACAATGAGCAGTTCTTC
- | - | TRBJ2-5 | TRBV29-1 | CSAGRRQAETQYF | TGCAGCGCGGGACGTCGACAGGCAGAGACCCAGTACTTC
- | - | TRBJ1-3 | TRBV29-1 | CSVGASSGNTIYF | TGCAGCGTTGGGGCGAGCTCTGGAAACACCATATATTTT
- | - | TRBJ2-7 | TRBV29-1 | CSVGTAGEQYF | TGCAGCGTTGGGACAGCTGGAGAGCAGTACTTC
- | - | TRBJ1-2 | TRBV11-2 | CASSPRGAAHEPYGYTF | TGTGCCAGCAGCCCTCGGGGAGCGGCCCACGAACCCTATGGCTACACCTTC
TRBD1 | - | TRBJ2-1 | TRBV7-6 | CASSPRDSLNEQFF | TGTGCCAGCAGCCCCAGGGACAGCCTTAATGAGCAGTTCTTC
- | - | TRBJ2-5 | TRBV28 | CASSLDSQETQYF | TGTGCCAGCAGTTTAGACAGCCAAGAGACCCAGTACTTC
- | - | TRBJ2-7 | TRBV29-1 | CSASRDRVAGRQYF | TGCAGCGCGAGTCGGGACCGGGTGGCGGGGCGGCAGTACTTC
TRBD1 | few | TRBJ1-2 | TRBV7-2 | CASSVQGTYGYTF | TGTGCCAGCAGCGTACAGGGGACCTATGGCTACACCTTC
TRBD2 | few | TRBJ2-7 | TRBV5-1 | CASSYPQTSGGSYEQYF | TGCGCCAGCAGCTACCCTCAGACTAGCGGGGGTTCCTACGAGCAGTACTTC
- | - | TRBJ1-5 | TRBV5-6 | CASSLAGNQPQHF | TGTGCCAGCAGCTTGGCAGGTAATCAGCCCCAGCATTTT
TRBD1 | - | TRBJ1-1 | TRBV28 | CASSRSDRGGTEAFF | TGTGCCAGCAGCCGCTCCGACAGGGGAGGCACTGAAGCTTTCTTT
- | - | TRBJ2-3 | TRBV28 | CASSLGLRADTQYF | TGTGCCAGCAGTTTGGGACTTCGGGCAGATACGCAGTATTTT
TRBD2 | once | TRBJ2-7 | TRBV5-1 | CASSYASGYEQYF | TGCGCCAGCAGCTACGCTAGCGGCTACGAGCAGTACTTC
TRBD2 | - | TRBJ2-1 | TRBV4-3 | CASSQGLAGGFDEQFF | TGCGCCAGCAGCCAGGGACTAGCGGGAGGTTTCGATGAGCAGTTCTTC
- | - | TRBJ1-2 | TRBV28 | CASSLEGYNGYTF | TGTGCCAGCAGTTTAGAGGGATACAATGGCTACACCTTC
- | few | TRBJ1-1 | TRBV6-1 | CATHTGLIFSEAFF | TGTGCCACCCACACAGGGTTAATTTTCTCTGAAGCTTTCTTT
TRBD2 | - | TRBJ2-7 | TRBV29-1 | CSVDSGRGGYEQYF | TGCAGCGTTGATTCGGGACGGGGGGGCTACGAGCAGTACTTC
TRBD2 | - | TRBJ2-7 | TRBV14 | CASSRLLLAGGPHEQYF | TGTGCCAGCAGCCGCTTATTGCTAGCGGGAGGGCCTCACGAGCAGTACTTC
- | - | TRBJ1-1 | TRBV30 | CAWSEWGGGAFF | TGTGCCTGGAGTGAGTGGGGAGGGGGAGCTTTCTTT
- | - | TRBJ2-2 | TRBV30 | CALRRGTFTGELFF | TGTGCCCTACGTCGCGGGACCTTCACCGGGGAGCTGTTTTTT
- | few | TRBJ1-1 | TRBV11-2 | CASSLESGGINEAFF | TGTGCCAGCAGCTTAGAGTCCGGAGGGATAAATGAAGCTTTCTTT
TRBD1 | - | TRBJ2-7 | TRBV6-5 | CASRGTGGFFYEQYF | TGTGCCAGCAGGGGGACAGGGGGTTTTTTCTACGAGCAGTACTTC
- | - | TRBJ2-1 | TRBV6-6 | CATSSLEGSYNEQFF | TGTGCCACCTCTAGTCTGGAGGGGTCCTACAATGAGCAGTTCTTC
- | - | TRBJ2-7 | TRBV7-9 | CASSSVVDGAHYEQYF | TGTGCCAGCAGCTCGGTAGTCGATGGAGCGCACTACGAGCAGTACTTC
TRBD1 | - | TRBJ2-5 | TRBV30 | CAWRARTGGSQTQYF | TGTGCCTGGAGAGCGAGGACAGGGGGCTCGCAGACCCAGTACTTC
TRBD1 | - | TRBJ2-6 | TRBV28 | CASSLDRGPGANVLTF | TGTGCCAGCAGTTTAGACAGGGGGCCTGGGGCCAACGTCCTGACTTTC
TRBD2 | - | TRBJ2-6 | TRBV11-2 | CASSLAGGGANVLTF | TGTGCCAGCAGCTTAGCGGGAGGTGGGGCCAACGTCCTGACTTTC